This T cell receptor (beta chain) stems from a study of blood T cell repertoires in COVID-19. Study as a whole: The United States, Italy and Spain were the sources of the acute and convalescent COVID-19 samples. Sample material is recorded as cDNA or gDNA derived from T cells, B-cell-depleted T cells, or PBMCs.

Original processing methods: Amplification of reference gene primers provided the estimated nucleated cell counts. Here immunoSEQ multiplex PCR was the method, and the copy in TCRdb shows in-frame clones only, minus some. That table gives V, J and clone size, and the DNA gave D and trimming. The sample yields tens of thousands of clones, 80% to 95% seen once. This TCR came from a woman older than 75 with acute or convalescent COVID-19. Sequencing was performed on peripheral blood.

The CDR3 region has the DNA TGCAGCGTTGAACTTTCGGCGGCCCGAAACACCATATATTTT. Amino acids: CSVELSAARNTIYF. The rearrangement uses TRBV29-1 and TRBJ1-3; D remains ambiguous. Germline values: CDR1 SQVTM, CDR2 ANQGSEA. The V gene lost 2 bases and the J gene lost 5 bases, with 13 bases spanning the gap. The CDR3 totals 14 residues.